This T cell receptor (beta chain) was found in a study of blood T cell repertoires in COVID-19 (dated by TCRdb to the early 2020s). In terms of the full investigation: Samples from collaborators originated in the United States, Italy and Spain and spanned both the acute and convalescent phases of COVID-19. The prospective study material was composed of cDNA or gDNA derived from T cells, B-cell-depleted T cells, or PBMCs. Subjects who had been exposed to COVID-19, were actively infected with it, or had recovered from it provided the deeply sampled blood TCRbeta repertoires that made up the dataset. The repertoires were made available in a free public database intended to serve as a resource for research on the immune response to SARS-CoV-2. The samples were drawn from two sources: the first 160 participants of the ongoing ImmuneRACE study, and over 1,000 subjects contributed by 6 global collaborators. A de-identified subject ID, COVID-19 status, age in years and sex were almost always included in the sample metadata. Where available, HLA class I and class II types were obtained from metadata supplied by the sample provider rather than from assay-based typing. Results the study describes overall, beyond this receptor: Clinical and demographic metadata were provided uncurated, with the amount varying by source and participant.

TCRbeta CDR3 regions were amplified from genomic DNA using the immunoSEQ Assay, a bias-controlled multiplex PCR. The original pipeline was this. The number of nucleated cells in each sample was estimated from the amplification of reference gene primers within the assay. Sequence reads were collapsed and filtered to measure the absolute abundance of every unique TCRbeta CDR3 rearrangement. For each sample, productive Simpson clonality was calculated as the square root of Simpson's diversity index across productive rearrangements. TCRdb's version of the immuneACCESS table is confined to in-frame rearrangements and falls short of the full clone set. An unresolved V gene accounts for under half of the shortfall where checked; the remainder is of unknown origin. The DNA gave D and trimming, while V, J and clone size come from that table. For this sample the table gives 150,000 or so clones, of which about four fifths were detected only once. The top ten hold around 1.4% of the sample.

Each collaborating institution followed its own protocols to collect whole blood in K2EDTA tubes. For TCRbeta analysis, collaborators shipped samples as frozen whole blood, isolated PBMCs, or DNA extracted from either of those sample types. The table lists this clone with a few counts. There is no known antigen for this receptor. Base qualities are not recorded, but no much larger clone differs from it by a single base. This TCR derives from a human donor in a cohort sampled during active COVID-19. The sample comprised peripheral blood.

At the DNA level, the sequence is TGTGCCACTATTACCTCTGGAAACACCATATATTTT. Its translation is CATITSGNTIYF. In this chain, TRBV28 is recombined with TRBJ1-3; no D segment can be confidently identified. Based on the germline V gene, the CDR1 and CDR2 sequences are MDHEN and SYDVKM. Reading from cysteine to phenylalanine, the CDR3 counts 12 amino acids. Just the 36-base CDR3 DNA is kept, in frame starting at base 1. V drops 10 bases and J drops 0 bases, leaving 7 bases in between.